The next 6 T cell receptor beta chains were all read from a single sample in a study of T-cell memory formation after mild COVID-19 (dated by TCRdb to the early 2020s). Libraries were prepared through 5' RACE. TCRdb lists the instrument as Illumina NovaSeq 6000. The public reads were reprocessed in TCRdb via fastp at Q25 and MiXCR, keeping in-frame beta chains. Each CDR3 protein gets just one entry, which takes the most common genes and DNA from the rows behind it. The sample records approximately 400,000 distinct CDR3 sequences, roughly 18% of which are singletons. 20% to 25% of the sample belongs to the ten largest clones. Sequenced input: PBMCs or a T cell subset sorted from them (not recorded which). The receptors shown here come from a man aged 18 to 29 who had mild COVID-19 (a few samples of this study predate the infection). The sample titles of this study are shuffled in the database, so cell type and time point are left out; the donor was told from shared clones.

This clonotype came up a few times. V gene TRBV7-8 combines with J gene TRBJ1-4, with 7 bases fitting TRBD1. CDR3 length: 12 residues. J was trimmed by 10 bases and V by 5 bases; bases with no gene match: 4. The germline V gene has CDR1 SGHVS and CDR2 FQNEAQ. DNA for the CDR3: TGTGCCAGCAGCACTCGACAGGGAAAACTGTTTTTT. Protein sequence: CASSTRQGKLFF.

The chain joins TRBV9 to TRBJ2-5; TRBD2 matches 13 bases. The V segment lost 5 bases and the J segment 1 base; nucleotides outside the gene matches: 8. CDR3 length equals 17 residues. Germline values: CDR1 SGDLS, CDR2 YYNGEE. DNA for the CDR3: TGTGCCAGCAGTCGGACTAGCGGGGGAGTATTCCAAGAGACCCAGTACTTC. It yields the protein CASSRTSGGVFQETQYF. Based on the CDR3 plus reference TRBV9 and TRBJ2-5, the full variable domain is DSGVTQTPKHLITATGQRVTLRCSPRSGDLSVYWYQQSLDQGLQFLIQYYNGEERAKGNILERFSAQQFPDLHSELNLSSLELGDSALYFCASSRTSGGVFQETQYFGPGTRLLVL.

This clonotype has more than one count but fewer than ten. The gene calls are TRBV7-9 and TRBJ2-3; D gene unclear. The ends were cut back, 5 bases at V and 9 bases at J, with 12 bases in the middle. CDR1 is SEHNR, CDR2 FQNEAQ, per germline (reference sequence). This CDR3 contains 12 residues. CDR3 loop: CASSRDYGTQYF. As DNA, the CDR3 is TGTGCCAGCAGCCGCGATTATGGGACGCAGTATTTT.

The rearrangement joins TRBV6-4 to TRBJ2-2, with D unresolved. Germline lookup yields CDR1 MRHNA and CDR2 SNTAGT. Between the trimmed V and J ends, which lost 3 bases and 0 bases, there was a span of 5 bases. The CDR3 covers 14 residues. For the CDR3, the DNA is TGTGCCAGCAGTGAGAGACCGAACACCGGGGAGCTGTTTTTT. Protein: CASSERPNTGELFF.

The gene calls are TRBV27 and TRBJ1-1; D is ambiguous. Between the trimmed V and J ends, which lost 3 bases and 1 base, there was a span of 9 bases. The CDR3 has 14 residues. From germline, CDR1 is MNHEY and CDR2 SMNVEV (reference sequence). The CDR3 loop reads CASSFGWANTEAFF. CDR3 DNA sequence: TGTGCCAGCAGTTTCGGATGGGCGAACACTGAAGCTTTCTTT.

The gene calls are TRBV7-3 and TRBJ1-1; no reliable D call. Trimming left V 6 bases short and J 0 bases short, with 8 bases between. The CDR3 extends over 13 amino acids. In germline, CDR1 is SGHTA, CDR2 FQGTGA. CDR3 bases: TGTGCCAGCAGATTTAATTTGAACACTGAAGCTTTCTTT. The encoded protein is CASRFNLNTEAFF. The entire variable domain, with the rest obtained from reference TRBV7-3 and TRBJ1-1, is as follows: GAGVSQTPSNKVTEKGKYVELRCDPISGHTALYWYRQSLGQGPEFLIYFQGTGAADDSGLPNDRFFAVRPEGSVSTLKIQRTERGDSAVYLCASRFNLNTEAFFGQGTRLTVV.